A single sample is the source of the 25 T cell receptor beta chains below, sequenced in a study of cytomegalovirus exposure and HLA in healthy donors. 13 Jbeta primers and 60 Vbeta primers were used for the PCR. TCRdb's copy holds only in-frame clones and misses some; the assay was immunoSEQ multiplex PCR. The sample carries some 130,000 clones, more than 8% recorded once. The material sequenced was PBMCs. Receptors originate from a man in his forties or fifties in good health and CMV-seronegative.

Written as DNA, the CDR3 is TGTGCCAGCAGTGGATCCTATGAGGGCTACTCTGGAAACACCATATATTTT. Its translation: CASSGSYEGYSGNTIYF. The gene calls are TRBV25-1 and TRBJ1-3; no clear D gene. Germline CDR1 MGHDK, CDR2 SYGVNS. The germline V and J ends were trimmed by 4 bases and 0 bases, with 16 bases remaining between them. This CDR3 comprises 17 residues.

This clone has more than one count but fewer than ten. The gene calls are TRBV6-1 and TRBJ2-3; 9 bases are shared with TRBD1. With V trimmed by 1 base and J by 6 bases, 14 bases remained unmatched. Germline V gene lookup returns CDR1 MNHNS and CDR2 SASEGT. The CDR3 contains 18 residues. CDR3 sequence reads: CASSEEGWGQGRGDTQYF. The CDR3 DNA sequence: TGTGCCAGCAGTGAAGAGGGGTGGGGACAGGGAAGAGGGGATACGCAGTATTTT.

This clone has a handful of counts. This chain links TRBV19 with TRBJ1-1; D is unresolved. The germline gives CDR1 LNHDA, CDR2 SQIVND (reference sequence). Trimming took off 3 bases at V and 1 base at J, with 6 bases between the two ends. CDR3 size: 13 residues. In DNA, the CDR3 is TGTGCCAGTAGTATGGGAGGGAACACTGAAGCTTTCTTT. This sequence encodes CASSMGGNTEAFF.

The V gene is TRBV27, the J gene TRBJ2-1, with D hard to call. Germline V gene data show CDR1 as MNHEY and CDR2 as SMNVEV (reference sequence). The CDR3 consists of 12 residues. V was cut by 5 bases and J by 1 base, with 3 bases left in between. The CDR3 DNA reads TGTGCCAGCAGTCCTTCCTACAATGAGCAGTTCTTC. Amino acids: CASSPSYNEQFF.

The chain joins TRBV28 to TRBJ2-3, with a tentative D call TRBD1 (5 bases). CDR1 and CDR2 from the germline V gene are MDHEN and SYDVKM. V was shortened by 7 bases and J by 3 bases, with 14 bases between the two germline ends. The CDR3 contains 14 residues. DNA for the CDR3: TGTGCCAGCACCCGAACAGGACAAACAGATACGCAGTATTTT. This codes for CASTRTGQTDTQYF.

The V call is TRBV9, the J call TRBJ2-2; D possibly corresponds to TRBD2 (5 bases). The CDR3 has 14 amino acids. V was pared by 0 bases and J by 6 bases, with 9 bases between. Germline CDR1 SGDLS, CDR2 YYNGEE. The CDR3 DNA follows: TGTGCCAGCAGCGTAGGGATGGGAGCCGGGGAGCTGTTTTTT. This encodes CASSVGMGAGELFF.

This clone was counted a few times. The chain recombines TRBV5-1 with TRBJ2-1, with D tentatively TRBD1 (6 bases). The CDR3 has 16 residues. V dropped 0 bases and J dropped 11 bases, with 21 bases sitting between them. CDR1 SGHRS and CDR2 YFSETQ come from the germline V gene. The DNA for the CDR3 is TGCGCCAGCAGCTTGGCCCGGGACAACCGCCCCGACAAGCAGTTCTTC. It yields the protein CASSLARDNRPDKQFF. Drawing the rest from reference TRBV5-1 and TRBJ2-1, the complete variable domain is KAGVTQTPRYLIKTRGQQVTLSCSPISGHRSVSWYQQTPGQGLQFLFEYFSETQRNKGNFPGRFSGRQFSNSRSEMNVSTLELGDSALYLCASSLARDNRPDKQFFGPGTRLTVL.

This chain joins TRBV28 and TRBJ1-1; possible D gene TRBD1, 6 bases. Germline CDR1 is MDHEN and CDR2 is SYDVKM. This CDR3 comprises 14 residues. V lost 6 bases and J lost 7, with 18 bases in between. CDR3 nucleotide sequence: TGTGCCAGCAGGGTGACCGGGACAATCCTTGAAGCTTTCTTT. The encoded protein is CASRVTGTILEAFF.

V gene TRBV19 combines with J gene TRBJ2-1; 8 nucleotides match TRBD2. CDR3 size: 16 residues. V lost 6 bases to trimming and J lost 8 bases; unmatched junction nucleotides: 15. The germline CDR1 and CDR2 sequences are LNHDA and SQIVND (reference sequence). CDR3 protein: CASRSPGRGAGDEQFF. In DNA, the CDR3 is TGTGCCAGTAGATCCCCAGGGCGGGGGGCCGGCGATGAGCAGTTCTTC.

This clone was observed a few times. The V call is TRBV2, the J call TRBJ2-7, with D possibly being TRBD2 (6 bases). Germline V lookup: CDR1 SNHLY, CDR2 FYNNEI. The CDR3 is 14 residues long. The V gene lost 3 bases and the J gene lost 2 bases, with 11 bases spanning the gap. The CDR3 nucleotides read TGTGCCAGCAGTGAGGGGGGTACGGCCTACGAGCAGTACTTC. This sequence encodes CASSEGGTAYEQYF.

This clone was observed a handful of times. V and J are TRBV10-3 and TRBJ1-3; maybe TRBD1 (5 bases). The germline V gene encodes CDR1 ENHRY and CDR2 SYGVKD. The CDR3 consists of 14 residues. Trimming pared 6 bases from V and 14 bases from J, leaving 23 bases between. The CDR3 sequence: CAISDLNGGGILYF. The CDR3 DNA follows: TGTGCCATCAGCGATCTAAATGGGGGAGGAATTTTATATTTT.

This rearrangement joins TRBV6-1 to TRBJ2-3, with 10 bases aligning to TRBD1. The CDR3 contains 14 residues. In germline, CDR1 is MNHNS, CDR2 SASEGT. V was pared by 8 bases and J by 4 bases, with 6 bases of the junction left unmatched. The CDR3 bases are TGTGCCAGCGAGCCCGGGACAGGGGCAGATACGCAGTATTTT. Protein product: CASEPGTGADTQYF.

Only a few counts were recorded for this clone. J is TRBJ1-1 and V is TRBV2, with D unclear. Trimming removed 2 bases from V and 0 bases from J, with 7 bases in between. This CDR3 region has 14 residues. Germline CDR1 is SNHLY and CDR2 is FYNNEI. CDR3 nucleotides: TGTGCCAGCAGTGAACCGGGGATGAACACTGAAGCTTTCTTT. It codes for CASSEPGMNTEAFF.

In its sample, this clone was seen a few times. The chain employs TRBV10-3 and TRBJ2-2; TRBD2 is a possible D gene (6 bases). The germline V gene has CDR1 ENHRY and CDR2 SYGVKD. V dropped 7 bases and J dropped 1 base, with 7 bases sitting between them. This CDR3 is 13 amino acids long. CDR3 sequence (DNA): TGTGCCATCAAGGAGGGGAACACCGGGGAGCTGTTTTTT. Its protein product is CAIKEGNTGELFF.

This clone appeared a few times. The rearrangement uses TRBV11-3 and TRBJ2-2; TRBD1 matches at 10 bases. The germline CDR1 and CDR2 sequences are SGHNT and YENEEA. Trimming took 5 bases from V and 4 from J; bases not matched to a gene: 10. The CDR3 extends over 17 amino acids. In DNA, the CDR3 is TGTGCCAGCAGCGCCCGCGCCGGGACAGGGGTCACCGGGGAGCTGTTTTTT. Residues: CASSARAGTGVTGELFF.

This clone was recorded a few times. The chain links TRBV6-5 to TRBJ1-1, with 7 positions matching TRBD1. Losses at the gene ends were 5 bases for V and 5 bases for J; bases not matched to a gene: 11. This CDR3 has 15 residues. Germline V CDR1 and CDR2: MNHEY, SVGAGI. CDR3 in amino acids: CASSRDSHAGTEAFF. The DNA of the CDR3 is TGTGCCAGCAGTCGGGACAGTCACGCGGGGACTGAAGCTTTCTTT.

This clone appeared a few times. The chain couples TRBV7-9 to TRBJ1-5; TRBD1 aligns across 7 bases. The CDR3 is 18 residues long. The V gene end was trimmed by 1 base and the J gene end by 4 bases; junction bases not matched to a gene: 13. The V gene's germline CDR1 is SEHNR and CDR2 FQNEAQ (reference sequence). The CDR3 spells CASSLDLAAGGKNQPQHF. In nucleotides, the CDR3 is TGTGCCAGCAGCTTAGATCTCGCGGCAGGGGGAAAGAATCAGCCCCAGCATTTT.

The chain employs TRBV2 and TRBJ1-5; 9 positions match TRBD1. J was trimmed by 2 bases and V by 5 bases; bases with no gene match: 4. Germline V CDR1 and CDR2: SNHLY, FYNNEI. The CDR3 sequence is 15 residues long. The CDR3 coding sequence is TGTGCCAGCAGTTCGGACAGGGGACGCAATCAGCCCCAGCATTTT. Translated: CASSSDRGRNQPQHF. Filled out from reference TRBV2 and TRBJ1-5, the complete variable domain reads EPEVTQTPSHQVTQMGQEVILRCVPISNHLYFYWYRQILGQKVEFLVSFYNNEISEKSEIFDDQFSVERPDGSNFTLKIRSTKLEDSAMYFCASSSDRGRNQPQHFGDGTRLSIL.

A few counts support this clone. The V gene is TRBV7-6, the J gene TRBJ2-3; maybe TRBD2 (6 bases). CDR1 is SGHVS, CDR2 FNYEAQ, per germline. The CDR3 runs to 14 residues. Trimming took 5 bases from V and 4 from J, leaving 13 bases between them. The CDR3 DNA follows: TGTGCCAGCAGCCCACGAGCGGGCGCAGATACGCAGTATTTT. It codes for CASSPRAGADTQYF.

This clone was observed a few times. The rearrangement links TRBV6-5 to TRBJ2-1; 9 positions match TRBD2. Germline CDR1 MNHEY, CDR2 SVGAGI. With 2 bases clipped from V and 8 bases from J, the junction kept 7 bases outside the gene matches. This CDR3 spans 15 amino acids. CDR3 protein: CASSYGGGADYEQFF. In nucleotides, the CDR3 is TGTGCCAGCAGTTACGGCGGGGGGGCCGACTATGAGCAGTTCTTC.

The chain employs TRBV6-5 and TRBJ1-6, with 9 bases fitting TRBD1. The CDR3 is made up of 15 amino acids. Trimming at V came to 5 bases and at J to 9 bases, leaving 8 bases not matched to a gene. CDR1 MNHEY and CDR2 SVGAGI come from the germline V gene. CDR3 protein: CASSPTGQGFSPLHF. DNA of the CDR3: TGTGCCAGCAGTCCTACGGGACAGGGATTTTCACCCCTCCACTTT.

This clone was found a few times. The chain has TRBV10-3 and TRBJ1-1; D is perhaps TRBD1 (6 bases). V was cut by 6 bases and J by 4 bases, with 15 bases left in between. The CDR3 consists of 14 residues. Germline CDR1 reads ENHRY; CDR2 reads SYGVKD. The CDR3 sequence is CAISSTGMGTEAFF. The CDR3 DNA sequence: TGTGCCATCAGCTCGACAGGTATGGGCACTGAAGCTTTCTTT.

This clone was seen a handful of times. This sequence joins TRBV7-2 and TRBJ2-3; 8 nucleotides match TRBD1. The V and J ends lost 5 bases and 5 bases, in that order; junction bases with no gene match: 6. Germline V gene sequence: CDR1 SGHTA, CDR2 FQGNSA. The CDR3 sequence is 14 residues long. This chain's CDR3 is CASSIGQGGDTQYF. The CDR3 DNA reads TGTGCCAGCAGCATTGGACAGGGAGGAGATACGCAGTATTTT.

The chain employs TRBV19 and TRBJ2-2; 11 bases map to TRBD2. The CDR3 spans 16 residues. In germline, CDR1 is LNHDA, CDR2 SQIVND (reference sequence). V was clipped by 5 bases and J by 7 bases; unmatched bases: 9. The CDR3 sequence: CASSRVSGGAIGELFF. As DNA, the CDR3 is TGTGCCAGTAGTCGTGTTAGCGGGGGGGCAATCGGGGAGCTGTTTTTT.

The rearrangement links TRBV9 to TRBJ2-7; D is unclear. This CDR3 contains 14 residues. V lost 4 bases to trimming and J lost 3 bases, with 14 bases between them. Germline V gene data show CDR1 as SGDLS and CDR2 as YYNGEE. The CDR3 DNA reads TGTGCCAGCAGCCCCCGCCCCACCTACTACGAGCAGTACTTC. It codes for CASSPRPTYYEQYF.